The 2 T cell receptor beta chains below come from one sample, sequenced in a study of post-analysis software for immune sequencing data. Overall study results and limits: Among roughly five TRBV segments more frequent in patients than controls were TRBV5-6, TRBV5-1 and TRBV20-1.

Unique molecular identifiers tagged the TCR beta cDNA libraries. TCRdb processed the PCR reads anew with MiXCR; each CDR3 protein has one entry. The data contain roughly 410,000 distinct CDR3 sequences, roughly 30% of them singletons. Their antigen targets remain unknown. Input material: blood. These receptors were taken from a girl between 10 and 17 years old with multiple sclerosis.

This sequence joins TRBV20-1 and TRBJ2-1; 10 bases line up with TRBD2. The CDR3 is 13 residues long. V lost 5 bases, J lost 7 bases, and 5 bases stayed unmatched. Germline V lookup: CDR1 DFQATT, CDR2 SNEGSKA (reference sequence). The CDR3 DNA reads as TGCAGTGCTTCACTAGCGGGGATGAATGAGCAGTTCTTC. Protein: CSASLAGMNEQFF.

The chain is built from TRBV6-5 and TRBJ1-1; no firm D call. This CDR3 has 13 residues. Trimming stripped 2 bases from V and 7 bases from J, with 11 bases between. CDR1 is MNHEY and CDR2 is SVGAGI in the germline V gene. CDR3 DNA: TGTGCCAGCAGTTACCTCCGGGAGGGTGAAGCTTTCTTT. Translation gives CASSYLREGEAFF.